Here is one T cell receptor (beta chain) with its context. Trimming cost V 3 bases and J 6 bases, with 22 bases left between them. CDR1 and CDR2 from the germline V gene are SGDLS and YYNGEE. CDR3 length equals 17 residues. These data belong to a study of shared clonotypes between healthy human individuals. Each subset's genomic DNA was split evenly across several immunoSEQ plates. Only in-frame clones appear in the TCRdb table, and some are missing; sequencing was by immunoSEQ multiplex PCR. The sample yields around 2.5 million clones, over 85% seen once. Naive CD45RA+ and memory CD45RA-negative subsets were split from CD4+ cells.

The V and J genes are TRBV9 and TRBJ1-3; D remains unclear. The clonotype originates from a man aged 18 to 30 in good health. Some clones in this sample may be carry-over from other donors' samples. The sequencing input was naive CD4+ T cells from PBMCs. The subset: CD45RA+ positively selected. The CDR3 loop is CASSAHRERSLENTIYF. The CDR3 coding sequence is TGTGCCAGCAGCGCCCATCGGGAGAGATCCCTGGAAAACACCATATATTTT.